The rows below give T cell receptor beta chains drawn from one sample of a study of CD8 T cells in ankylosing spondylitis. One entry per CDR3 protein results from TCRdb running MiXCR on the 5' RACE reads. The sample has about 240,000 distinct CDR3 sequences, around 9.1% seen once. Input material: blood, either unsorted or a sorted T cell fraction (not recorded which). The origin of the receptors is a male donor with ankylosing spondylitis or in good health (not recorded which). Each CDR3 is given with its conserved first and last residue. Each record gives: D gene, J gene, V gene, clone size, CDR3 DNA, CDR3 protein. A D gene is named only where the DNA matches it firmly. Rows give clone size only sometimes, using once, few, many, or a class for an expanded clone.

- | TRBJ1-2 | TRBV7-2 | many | TGTGCCAGCAGCTTGAGGGCAGGGCAACACACCTTC | CASSLRAGQHTF
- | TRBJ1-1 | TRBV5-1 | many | TGCGCCAGCAAGCCTAGGGATGGGGCGGCGGCTTTCTTT | CASKPRDGAAAFF
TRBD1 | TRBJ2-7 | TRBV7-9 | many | TGTGCCAGCAGCTTAGCCCATTCAGACAGGGCCCACGAGCAGTACTTC | CASSLAHSDRAHEQYF
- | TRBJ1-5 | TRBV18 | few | TGTGCCAGCTCACCACGGGGGATTACTCAGCCCCAGCATTTT | CASSPRGITQPQHF
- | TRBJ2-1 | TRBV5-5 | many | TGTGCCAGCAGTAGAACCCCGGGAGCTTACAATGAGCAGTTCTTC | CASSRTPGAYNEQFF
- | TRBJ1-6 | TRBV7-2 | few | TGTGCCAGCAGCATTCAGAGGAATTCACCCCTCCACTTT | CASSIQRNSPLHF
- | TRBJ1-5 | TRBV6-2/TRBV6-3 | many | TGTGCCAGCTCGTCGGGGGGCCGTCAGCCCCAGCATTTT | CASSSGGRQPQHF
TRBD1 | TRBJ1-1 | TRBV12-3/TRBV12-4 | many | TGTGCCAGCACCCCAGGGGGGTCTGCGGAGAACACTGAAGCTTTCTTT | CASTPGGSAENTEAFF
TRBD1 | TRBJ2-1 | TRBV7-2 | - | TGTGCCAGCAGCCTACCTCCGGGACAGGCGTGGGTGGAGCAGTTCTTC | CASSLPPGQAWVEQFF
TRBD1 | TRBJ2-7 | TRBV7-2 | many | TGTGCCAGCAGCTTAGCCTCCGGGACAGGTTTCTCCTACGAGCAGTACTTC | CASSLASGTGFSYEQYF
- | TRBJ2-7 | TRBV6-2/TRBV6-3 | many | TGTGCCAGCAGTTCCAGTAACGGGCTGGGGTACTTC | CASSSSNGLGYF
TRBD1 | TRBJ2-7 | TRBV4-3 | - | TGCGCCAGCAGCCAAGGCCTCCCGATGGGACAGCTCTCCTACGAGCAGTACTTC | CASSQGLPMGQLSYEQYF
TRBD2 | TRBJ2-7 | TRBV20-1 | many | TGCAGTGCAAGACTAGCGGGAGGGTGGGCCTACGAGCAGTACTTC | CSARLAGGWAYEQYF
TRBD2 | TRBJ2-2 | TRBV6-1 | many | TGTGCCAGCAGCTTCGGGGTAGCGGGGTCCACCGGGGAGCTGTTTTTT | CASSFGVAGSTGELFF
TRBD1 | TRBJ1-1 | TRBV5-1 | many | TGCGCCAGCAGGAATACAGGGGGCACTGAAGCTTTCTTT | CASRNTGGTEAFF
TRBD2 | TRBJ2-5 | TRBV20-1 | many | TGCAGTGCTGACCCGGCTAGCGGGAGAGGACAAGAGACCCAGTACTTC | CSADPASGRGQETQYF
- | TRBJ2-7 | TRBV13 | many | TGTGCCAGCAGCCCTGGATACCAGCACTACGAGCAGTACTTC | CASSPGYQHYEQYF
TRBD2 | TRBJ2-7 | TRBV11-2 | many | TGTGCCAGCAGCTTTACTAGCGGGAGCGAGCAGTACTTC | CASSFTSGSEQYF
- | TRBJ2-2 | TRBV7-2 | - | TGTGCCAGCAGCTCAACTAGGGACACCGGGGAGCTGTTTTTT | CASSSTRDTGELFF
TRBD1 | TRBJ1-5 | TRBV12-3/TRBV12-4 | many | TGTGCCAGCAGCCCGGGGACAGTTTCTCAGCCCCAGCATTTT | CASSPGTVSQPQHF
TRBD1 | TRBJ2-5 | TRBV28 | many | TGTGCCAGCAGCGACAGGGTAACGGAGACCCAGTACTTC | CASSDRVTETQYF
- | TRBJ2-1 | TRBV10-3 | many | TGTGCCACCAAGGGGGGAGCCTCCTACAATGAGCAGTTCTTC | CATKGGASYNEQFF
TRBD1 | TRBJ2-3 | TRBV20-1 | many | TGCAGTGCTAAGGGACAGGGGACGCAGTATTTT | CSAKGQGTQYF
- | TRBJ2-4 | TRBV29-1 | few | TGCAGCGTTGGAGATCCAGCCAAAAACATTCAGTACTTC | CSVGDPAKNIQYF
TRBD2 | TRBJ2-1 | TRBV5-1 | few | TGCGCCAGCAGGGTGGGACTAGCGGACTACAATGAGCAGTTCTTC | CASRVGLADYNEQFF
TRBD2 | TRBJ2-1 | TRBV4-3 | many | TGCGCCAGCAGCCAAGATGTAGGGACTAGATCCAATGAGCAGTTCTTC | CASSQDVGTRSNEQFF
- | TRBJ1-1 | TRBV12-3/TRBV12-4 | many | TGTGCCAGCAGAGAAAGGACGACTGAAGCTTTCTTT | CASRERTTEAFF
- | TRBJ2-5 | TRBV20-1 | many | TGCAGTTACCAGTCCTTCGGACTGCAAGAGACCCAGTACTTC | CSYQSFGLQETQYF
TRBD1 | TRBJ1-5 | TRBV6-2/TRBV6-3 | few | TGTGCCAGCGGGGTCAGGGGGACGACCAATCAGCCCCAGCATTTT | CASGVRGTTNQPQHF
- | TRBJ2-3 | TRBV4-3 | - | TGCGCCAGCAGCCAAGGGTGGGCAGGAGTAGATACGCAGTATTTT | CASSQGWAGVDTQYF
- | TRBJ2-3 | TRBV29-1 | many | TGCAGCGTTGATGGGGACACAGATACGCAGTATTTT | CSVDGDTDTQYF
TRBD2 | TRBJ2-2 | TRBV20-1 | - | TGCAGTGCTAGAGATCTAGCGGGGGTGAACACCGGGGAGCTGTTTTTT | CSARDLAGVNTGELFF
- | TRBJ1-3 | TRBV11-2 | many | TGTGCCAGCAGGTTATACTCTGGAAACACCATATATTTT | CASRLYSGNTIYF
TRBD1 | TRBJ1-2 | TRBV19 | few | TGTGCCAGTAGGACAGGGGCGAATGGCTACACCTTC | CASRTGANGYTF
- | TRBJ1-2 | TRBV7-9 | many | TGTGCCAGCAGCTTAGATGTCCTAGTCCTGAGGGGGTATGGCTACACCTTC | CASSLDVLVLRGYGYTF
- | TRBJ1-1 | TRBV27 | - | TGTGCCAGCAGTTTATCGACGGCACCTGGTGGCACTGAAGCTTTCTTT | CASSLSTAPGGTEAFF
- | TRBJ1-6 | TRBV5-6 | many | TGTGCCAGCAGCGCGGTCGGCGGGGTGAATTCACCCCTCCACTTT | CASSAVGGVNSPLHF
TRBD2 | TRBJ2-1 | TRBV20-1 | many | TGCAGTGCCCCCGGACTAGCGGGGGGCCGTATCTACAATGAGCAGTTCTTC | CSAPGLAGGRIYNEQFF
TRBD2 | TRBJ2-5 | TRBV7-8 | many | TGTGCCAGCGTAGGACTAGCGGTACCTTCCCAAGAGACCCAGTACTTC | CASVGLAVPSQETQYF
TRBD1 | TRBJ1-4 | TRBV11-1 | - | TGTGCCAGCAGCTTGACCCTTGGCCGGACAGGGAGGGATGAAAAACTGTTTTTT | CASSLTLGRTGRDEKLFF
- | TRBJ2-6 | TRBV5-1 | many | TGCGCCAGCAGCTGGAATATTAGGGCCAACGTCCTGACTTTC | CASSWNIRANVLTF
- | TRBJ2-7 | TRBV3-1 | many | TGTGCCAGCAGCCAAGAACCCCCTTCGGACGAGCAGTACTTC | CASSQEPPSDEQYF
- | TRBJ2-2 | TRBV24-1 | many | TGTGCCACCAGTGATTTGGAGGTTTTAGCCTCGGGAAGACTCGGGGAGCTGTTTTTT | CATSDLEVLASGRLGELFF
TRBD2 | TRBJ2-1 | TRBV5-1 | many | TGCGCCAGCAGCTTGGATCCGGGGGGATTCCCCAATGAGCAGTTCTTC | CASSLDPGGFPNEQFF
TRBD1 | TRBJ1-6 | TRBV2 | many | TGTGCCAGCAGTGATGCCAGATCCGGAGGGACAGGTTCACCCCTCCACTTT | CASSDARSGGTGSPLHF
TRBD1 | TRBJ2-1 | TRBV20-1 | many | TGCAGTGCTAGGGTACAGGGGACATCATACAATGAGCAGTTCTTC | CSARVQGTSYNEQFF
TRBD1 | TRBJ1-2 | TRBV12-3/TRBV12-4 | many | TGTGCCAGCAGTCCGCGGACAGGTCTCACCTTC | CASSPRTGLTF
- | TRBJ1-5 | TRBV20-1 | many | TGCAGTGCTATGGCGGGAAATCAGCCCCAGCATTTT | CSAMAGNQPQHF
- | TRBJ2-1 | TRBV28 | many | TGTGCCAGCAGTGCCTTGGGGTACAATGAGCAGTTCTTC | CASSALGYNEQFF
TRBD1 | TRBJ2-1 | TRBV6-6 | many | TGTGCCAGCGGGCAGGGGGCGATGAATGAGCAGTTCTTC | CASGQGAMNEQFF
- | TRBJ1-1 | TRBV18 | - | TGTGCCAGCAATTCCCGGACAGTCCCGAACACTGAAGCTTTCTTT | CASNSRTVPNTEAFF
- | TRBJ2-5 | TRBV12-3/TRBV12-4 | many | TGTGCCAGCAGTCATTCCGGGCCCACGGGGACCCAGTACTTC | CASSHSGPTGTQYF
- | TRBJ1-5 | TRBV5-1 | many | TGCGCCAGCAGCTTGGATGGGGATAGCAATCAGCCCCAGCATTTT | CASSLDGDSNQPQHF
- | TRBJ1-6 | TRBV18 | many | TGTGCCAGCTCACCACAGGGTAGCAATTCACCCCTCCACTTT | CASSPQGSNSPLHF